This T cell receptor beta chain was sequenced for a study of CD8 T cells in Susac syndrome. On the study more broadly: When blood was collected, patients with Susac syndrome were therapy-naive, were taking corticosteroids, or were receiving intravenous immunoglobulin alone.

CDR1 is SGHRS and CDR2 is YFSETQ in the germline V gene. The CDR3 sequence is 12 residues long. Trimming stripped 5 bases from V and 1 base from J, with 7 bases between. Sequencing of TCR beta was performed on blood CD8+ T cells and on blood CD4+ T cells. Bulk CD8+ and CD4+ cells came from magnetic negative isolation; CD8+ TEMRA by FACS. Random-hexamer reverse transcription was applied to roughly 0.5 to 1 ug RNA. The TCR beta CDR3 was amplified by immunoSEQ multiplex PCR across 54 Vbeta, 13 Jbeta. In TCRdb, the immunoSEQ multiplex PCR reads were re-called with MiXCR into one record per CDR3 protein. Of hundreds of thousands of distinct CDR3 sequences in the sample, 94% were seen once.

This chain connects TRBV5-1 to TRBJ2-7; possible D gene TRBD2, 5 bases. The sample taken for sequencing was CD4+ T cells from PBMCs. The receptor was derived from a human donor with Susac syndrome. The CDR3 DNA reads TGCGCCAGCAGGGAGGAGTCCTACGAGCAGTACTTC. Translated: CASREESYEQYF.